This TCR beta chain was captured in a study of T cell responses to AZD1222 COVID-19 vaccine (dated by TCRdb to the early 2020s). In the study overall: TCR sequencing was performed for about 240 trial participants, of whom around 200 were given two doses of AZD1222 and around 25 were given two doses of MenACWY control vaccine. Trial participants were enrolled by age into 18-55, 56-69 and 70-plus year subgroups, with roughly 160, 29 and 62 TCR-sequenced participants respectively. Findings and caveats that apply to the study as a whole: Spike-specific TCR breadth and depth rose significantly after two AZD1222 doses compared with day 0 and with MenACWY recipients. Conclusions about previously exposed vaccinees are limited because only six or seven AZD1222 recipients were SARS-CoV-2 seropositive at baseline. Nearly half of unique spike-specific TCRs reportedly recognized epitopes outside regions mutated in the B.1.351 and B.1.1.7 variants. In the small 56-69-year group, the increase in depth fell short of significance, most likely because of low power. Because no samples from the day 14 peak response were available, repertoires could be characterized only after the peak T cell response. The vaccine-associated CD4 TCRs covered the entire spike protein, and the dominant responses fell in regions 160-218 and 743-854. Participants were mostly white British and included more females than males, and it was suggested by the authors that clonal diversity may have been underestimated.

The CDR3 regions of human TCRbeta chains were analyzed by immunosequencing. Regarding the original processing steps: TCRs in the repertoires were compared against a reference library of SARS-CoV-2-specific TCRs that had been generated with the MIRA antigen-specificity platform. Breadth was defined as the fraction of unique TCRs that were SARS-CoV-2-associated. Depth was defined as the fraction of total T cells that were SARS-CoV-2-associated. Each spike-specific TCR was assigned to its reactive spike region and to a CD4 or CD8 class using the MIRA data. Log10-transformed breadth and depth values were compared by one-way ANOVA with Sidak's multiple comparisons tests. TCRdb mirrors the immuneACCESS table, restricted to in-frame sequences. Some clones are absent from its copies; in checked studies, under half trace to an unresolved V gene, and the reason for the others is unknown. That table gives V, J and clone size, and the DNA gave D and trimming. The sample profile shows some 90,000 clones; about 89% of them were found once. The ten largest account for less than 5% of the sample.

In the paper's terms, the time point label means: about 28 days (+/-7) after the second vaccine dose. AZD1222 recipients whose second dose came at about 4 weeks and those whose second dose came at about 12 weeks were combined into one group, since spike-specific TCR depth and breadth did not differ between the two schedules. Samples from vaccinated people were obtained from the UK trials COV001 and COV002, which included a single-blind randomized controlled phase 2/3 trial of AZD1222 (ChAdOx1 nCoV-19) in healthy adults. For TCRbeta chain sequencing, PBMC samples were collected from trial participants at day 0 and at day 28 after the second dose. There are 15 amino acids in the CDR3, from cysteine to phenylalanine inclusive. Only CDR3 DNA is held: 45 bases, read in frame from base 1. A distance of 13 bases separates the germline ends of V and J, which lose 0 bases and 4 bases respectively. The germline V gene supplies CDR1 MNHEY and CDR2 SVGAGI.

As for this clone: It lacks a known antigen. Per-nucleotide qualities are absent, and no much larger clonotype sits a single base away.

The specimen comprised peripheral blood, sampled 28 days after the second AZD1222 dose. This sequence was found in an adult who received the AZD1222 COVID-19 vaccine. The chain employs TRBV6-5 and TRBJ2-7; the D gene cannot be named for sure. The CDR3 protein is CASSYSYNDKYEQYF. The DNA reads TGTGCCAGCAGTTACTCCTACAACGACAAGTACGAGCAGTACTTC.